One and the same sample provided the 22 T cell receptor beta chains below, sequenced in a study of blood T cells in healthy people across ages. The use of a sample-barcoded 5' primer and a J-beta primer mix characterized a second PCR of about 6 to 12 cycles. TCRdb independently ran MiXCR on the 5' RACE reads; one entry per CDR3 protein. The data contain 1.8 million or so distinct CDR3 sequences, approximately 40% of them singletons. Sequencing used blood. The receptors stem from a human donor in good health.

The chain links TRBV28 to TRBJ2-4; 10 nucleotides match TRBD2. The J call is uncertain, as TRBJ2-7 better fits the DNA end. Germline CDR1 is MDHEN and CDR2 is SYDVKM. This CDR3 has 13 residues. CDR3: CASGLAVTYEQYF. In DNA form, the CDR3 reads TGTGCCAGCGGACTAGCGGTGACCTACGAGCAGTACTTC.

The V and J genes are TRBV29-1 and TRBJ2-5; D is ambiguous. V was clipped by 0 bases and J by 3 bases, with 17 bases between them. The CDR3 is 16 amino acids. CDR1 and CDR2 from the germline V gene are SQVTM and ANQGSEA. The CDR3 DNA reads TGCAGCGTTGAAGACGGACCCTACACCCTAAAAGAGACCCAGTACTTC. Translation gives CSVEDGPYTLKETQYF.

The chain uses TRBV7-9 and TRBJ1-4, with 7 bases that match TRBD1. Trimming took 6 bases from V and 8 from J; bases not matched to a gene: 12. Germline CDR1 is SEHNR and CDR2 is FQNEAQ (reference sequence). The CDR3 has 15 residues. The CDR3 loop is CASSIDRAGGEKLFF. The CDR3 DNA sequence: TGTGCCAGCAGTATTGACAGGGCAGGAGGGGAAAAACTGTTTTTT. The full variable domain, its missing parts supplied by reference TRBV7-9 and TRBJ1-4, is DTGVSQNPRHKITKRGQNVTFRCDPISEHNRLYWYRQTLGQGPEFLTYFQNEAQLEKSRLLSDRFSAERPKGSFSTLEIQRTEQGDSAMYLCASSIDRAGGEKLFFGSGTQLSVL.

This clonotype came up a few times. The chain couples TRBV29-1 to TRBJ1-2; no clear D gene. V was shortened by 6 bases and J by 3 bases, with 11 bases between the two germline ends. In germline, CDR1 is SQVTM, CDR2 ANQGSEA. CDR3 size: 12 residues. The CDR3 protein is CSVVGTYYGYTF. The CDR3 nucleotides read TGCAGCGTGGTCGGAACCTACTATGGCTACACCTTC.

The CDR3 DNA sequence: TGTGCCAGCAGCTATATAGCGGGGGAGTCCTACGAGCAGTACTTC. As protein: CASSYIAGESYEQYF. The chain is built from TRBV7-3 and TRBJ2-7, with 9 positions matching TRBD2. The germline gives CDR1 SGHTA, CDR2 FQGTGA. CDR3 length: 15 amino acids. Germline trimming cut 4 bases from V and 1 base from J; bases unmatched to any gene: 5. Together with reference TRBV7-3 and TRBJ2-7, the CDR3 gives the full variable domain: GAGVSQTPSNKVTEKGKYVELRCDPISGHTALYWYRQSLGQGPEFLIYFQGTGAADDSGLPNDRFFAVRPEGSVSTLKIQRTERGDSAVYLCASSYIAGESYEQYFGPGTRLTVT.

Worth noting for this clonotype: At one end, the junction sequence differs from germline, possibly due to a read error. The J gene is TRBJ1-2, the V gene TRBV29-1; D unclear. The V gene's germline CDR1 is SQVTM and CDR2 ANQGSEA. The CDR3 loop spans 13 amino acids. CDR3: CSVVSGRDGGHTF. Here the CDR3 DNA reads TGCAGCGTTGTCTCCGGGCGGGATGGTGGCCACACCTTC.

In its sample, this clonotype was seen a few times. The rearrangement joins TRBV5-1 to TRBJ1-1; possibly TRBD1 for D (5 bases). CDR3 size: 14 residues. Trimming pared 1 base from V and 6 bases from J, leaving 13 bases between. Germline V gene sequence: CDR1 SGHRS, CDR2 YFSETQ. CDR3 in DNA: TGCGCCAGCAGCTTGACAGCAGGGAGGTCTGAAGCTTTCTTT. It specifies CASSLTAGRSEAFF.

V and J are TRBV29-1 and TRBJ2-1; D not certain. The germline CDR1 and CDR2 sequences are SQVTM and ANQGSEA. Trimming cost V 2 bases and J 5 bases, with 7 bases left between them. The CDR3 is made up of 12 amino acids. The CDR3 DNA sequence: TGCAGCGTTGAAAGTTGGGACAATGAGCAGTTCTTC. Its translation: CSVESWDNEQFF.

A remark on this clonotype: A read error is likely here: a far larger clone is one base away. The rearrangement uses TRBV3-1 and TRBJ2-7; D gene uncertain. V lost 2 bases to trimming and J lost 4 bases, with 6 bases between them. This CDR3 has 12 residues. The V gene's germline CDR1 is LGHDT and CDR2 YNNKEL (reference sequence). CDR3 nucleotide sequence: TGTGCCAGCAGCCAATATGGGTACGAGCAGTACTTC. Encoded protein: CASSQYGYEQYF.

This clonotype showed up just a few times. This chain joins TRBV29-1 and TRBJ2-5; 7 bases match TRBD2. From germline, CDR1 is SQVTM and CDR2 ANQGSEA. V shed 6 bases and J 2 bases; nucleotides not matched to a gene: 12. The CDR3 spans 15 residues. The CDR3 loop reads CSVGVGGDPQETQYF. CDR3 DNA sequence: TGCAGCGTAGGCGTGGGGGGGGATCCTCAAGAGACCCAGTACTTC. The whole variable domain, filled in from reference TRBV29-1 and TRBJ2-5, reads SAVISQKPSRDICQRGTSLTIQCQVDSQVTMMFWYRQQPGQSLTLIATANQGSEATYESGFVIDKFPISRPNLTFSTLTVSNMSPEDSSIYLCSVGVGGDPQETQYFGPGTRLLVL.

V and J are TRBV7-8 and TRBJ1-2; D not resolved. Trimming pared 1 base from V and 4 bases from J, leaving 16 bases between. There are 16 residues in the CDR3. Germline-derived CDR1 and CDR2 are SGHVS and FQNEAQ. The CDR3 spells CASSLGPGGGPYGYTF. The CDR3 coding sequence is TGTGCCAGCAGCTTAGGCCCAGGAGGTGGGCCCTATGGCTACACCTTC.

J is TRBJ1-4 and V is TRBV30; D is undetermined. Per the germline V gene, CDR1 is GTSNPN and CDR2 is SVGIG (reference sequence). The CDR3 sequence is 14 residues long. V lost 3 bases and J lost 4, with 12 bases in between. The CDR3 coding sequence is TGTGCCTGGAGAGGGTCTCGGCTTAATGAAAAACTGTTTTTT. This translates into CAWRGSRLNEKLFF.

This clonotype was observed a few times. The chain recombines TRBV6-2 or TRBV6-3 with TRBJ1-5; D unclear. V was cut by 2 bases and J by 3 bases, with 11 bases left in between. CDR1 and CDR2 from the germline V gene are MNHEY and SVGEGT. The length of the CDR3 is 15 residues. In DNA, the CDR3 is TGTGCCAGCAGTTACGGTCAGAGACACAATCAGCCCCAGCATTTT. Translated, it gives CASSYGQRHNQPQHF.

The chain couples TRBV3-1 to TRBJ2-7, with 10 bases matching TRBD1. The junction had 6 bases not matched to a gene; V was cut back by 2 bases and J by 2 bases. Germline V gene sequence: CDR1 LGHDT, CDR2 YNNKEL (reference sequence). This CDR3 is 16 amino acids long. This CDR3 is CASSQPGTGVAYEQYF. Here the CDR3 DNA reads TGTGCCAGCAGCCAACCCGGGACAGGGGTTGCCTACGAGCAGTACTTC.

The chain has TRBV10-3 and TRBJ2-3; TRBD1 aligns across 8 bases. This CDR3 comprises 15 residues. CDR1 is ENHRY, CDR2 SYGVKD, per germline. The V gene end was trimmed by 4 bases and the J gene end by 2 bases; junction bases not matched to a gene: 5. CDR3 in DNA: TGTGCCATCAGTGGGCCGGGACAGGACACAGATACGCAGTATTTT. It encodes CAISGPGQDTDTQYF.

The gene calls are TRBV29-1 and TRBJ1-5; 7 bases line up with TRBD1. The CDR3 runs to 13 residues. The V segment lost 3 bases and the J segment 10 bases; nucleotides outside the gene matches: 9. Germline CDR1 and CDR2: SQVTM and ANQGSEA. CDR3 bases: TGCAGCGTTGAGGGGAGCAGGGGGGCCCCCCAGCATTTT. This gives the protein CSVEGSRGAPQHF.

With regard to this clonotype: The junction and the germline gene differ at one end; a read error may be behind it. This sequence joins TRBV29-1 and TRBJ2-5; perhaps TRBD2 as D (6 bases). The closer fit of TRBJ2-7 to the DNA end suggests the J call may be wrong. CDR3 size: 14 residues. From germline, CDR1 is SQVTM and CDR2 ANQGSEA. The CDR3 reads CGVEAETSSYEQYF. DNA for the CDR3: TGCGGCGTTGAGGCAGAGACTAGCTCCTACGAGCAGTACTTC.

This clonotype was observed at least ten times. V is TRBV10-3 and J is TRBJ2-3, with TRBD1 matching 8 bases. This CDR3 is 13 amino acids long. Germline CDR1 reads ENHRY; CDR2 reads SYGVKD. Losses at the gene ends were 9 bases for V and 5 bases for J; bases not matched to a gene: 7. CDR3 protein: CAIRTGSVDTQYF. CDR3 nucleotide sequence: TGTGCCATAAGGACAGGGTCGGTAGATACGCAGTATTTT.

The CDR3 reads CASSDSPGQGAHEQYF. In DNA, the CDR3 is TGTGCCAGCAGTGATAGTCCCGGACAGGGGGCCCACGAGCAGTACTTC. The chain uses TRBV6-1 and TRBJ2-7; 11 nucleotides agree with TRBD1. Germline V gene lookup returns CDR1 MNHNS and CDR2 SASEGT. The CDR3 is made up of 16 amino acids. Trimming took 3 bases from V and 5 from J; bases not matched to a gene: 9.

There are a few counts of this clonotype. The rearrangement joins TRBV7-2 to TRBJ2-1; 7 bases are shared with TRBD2. CDR3 length equals 15 residues. The germline V gene has CDR1 SGHTA and CDR2 FQGNSA. V lost 3 bases, J lost 3 bases, and 5 bases stayed unmatched. CDR3 coding DNA: TGTGCCAGCAGCTTTTCCGCTAGCGGCTACAATGAGCAGTTCTTC. Amino acids: CASSFSASGYNEQFF.

A word on this clonotype: This may be a read error: a much more frequent sequence differs by one nucleotide. The chain combines TRBV29-1 with TRBJ2-7; D is uncertain. The end of the DNA is better explained by TRBJ2-5, so the J call may be wrong. Germline V lookup: CDR1 SQVTM, CDR2 ANQGSEA. This CDR3 region has 14 residues. The CDR3 DNA reads TGCGGCGTTGTTAAGAGTCGTATCGGAGAGACCCAGTACTTC. It translates to CGVVKSRIGETQYF.

The chain joins TRBV5-6 to TRBJ2-5; perhaps TRBD1 as D (5 bases). Germline V gene sequence: CDR1 SGHDT, CDR2 YYEEEE. V lost 1 base and J 5 bases, leaving 15 bases between the germline ends. This CDR3 region has 15 residues. CDR3 region: CASSLFLGRRETQYF. The CDR3 region has the DNA TGTGCCAGCAGCTTGTTCCTGGGGCGCAGGGAGACCCAGTACTTC. Full variable domain (missing parts from reference TRBV5-6 and TRBJ2-5): DAGVTQSPTHLIKTRGQQVTLRCSPKSGHDTVSWYQQALGQGPQFIFQYYEEEERQRGNFPDRFSGHQFPNYSSELNVNALLLGDSALYLCASSLFLGRRETQYFGPGTRLLVL.